This T cell receptor beta chain was captured by sequencing in a study of siplizumab effects on memory and regulatory T cells. The V gene lost 1 base and the J gene lost 4 bases, with 12 bases spanning the gap. This CDR3 has 15 amino acids. Germline V gives CDR1 SGDLS, CDR2 YYNGEE. Libraries were prepared by immunoSEQ multiplex PCR; TCRdb keeps only in-frame clonotypes and omits some of them. Found here are around 95,000 clones, 94% of them singletons; the top ten hold 1% to 1.5%. The chain recombines TRBV9 with TRBJ2-1; tentatively, D is TRBD2 (5 bases). The source of this sequence is a human donor in good health. Sequencing used non-Treg CD4+ T cells sorted from blood. The CDR3 reads CASSVISGAYNEQFF. The DNA for the CDR3 is TGTGCCAGCAGCGTAATAAGCGGAGCTTACAATGAGCAGTTCTTC.